This T cell receptor beta chain was identified during a study of spatial heterogeneity in lung cancer. Study at large: More beta-chain than alpha-chain sequences were consistently detected. On average, each unique TCR and UMI combination appeared more than ten times in raw reads. General study results and limits: Ubiquitous expanded tumor TCRs were observed in blood more at resection than follow-up.

The CDR3 loop spans 15 amino acids. The germline gives CDR1 SGHAT, CDR2 FQNNGV. Trimming at V came to 5 bases and at J to 4 bases, leaving 7 bases not matched to a gene. This clonotype was seen at least ten times. Its antigen remains unidentified. TCRdb fed the 5' RACE reads into MiXCR, producing one record per CDR3 protein. Of 20,000 to 25,000 distinct CDR3 sequences listed, around 4.3% are singletons. Time point in this sample: sample taken at primary tumor resection. Unsorted whole RNA of tumor, nontumor lung or frozen PBMC was sequenced. Sample: PBMCs, taken at surgery. The clonotype originates from a male donor with early-stage non-small cell lung cancer. The chain joins TRBV11-2 to TRBJ2-5; 10 nucleotides align to TRBD1. This CDR3 reads CASSRRGQGSETQYF. The CDR3, as DNA: TGTGCCAGCAGCCGACGGGGACAGGGGTCAGAGACCCAGTACTTC.